This T cell receptor (beta chain) came from a study of cytomegalovirus exposure and HLA in healthy donors (dated by TCRdb to about 2017). For context, the study as a whole: According to an earlier analysis of a few hundred of the donors, roughly 180 million T cells yielded 117 million unique TCR beta sequences and about 280 Gb of sequence data. An early release that covered some 630 HLA-typed donors contained about 300 gigabases of sequencing data and about 84 million unique TCR sequences. The genetic ancestry cluster associated with self-reported Caucasian donors included 80% to 90% of the roughly 410 genotyped donors. The study was designed to test whether signatures of past pathogen exposure could be identified by cataloging public T cell receptors. Using immunosequencing, the study profiled T cell repertoires from approximately 700 subjects and related those repertoires to cytomegalovirus serostatus. Besides the first cohort of 550 to 750 subjects, a separate validation cohort made up of roughly 120 different subjects was used. To predict cytomegalovirus infection status, the study combined high-throughput TCR immunosequencing, statistical association of individual TCRs with disease status, and machine learning. To study patterns of TCR occurrence, a later analysis re-analyzed previously published TCR beta repertoires from 666 donors and added high-resolution HLA genotyping. In the later analysis, no new phenotypic data were used to find candidate immune exposures; instead, reliance was placed on TCR beta sequences and their occurrence across donors. In an earlier analysis of roughly 540 of the donors, high-throughput TCR beta sequencing was used to judge whether each TCR beta V gene segment behaved as functional or pseudogenic. Alongside the repertoire data, information on donor age, sex, ethnicity and CMV serostatus was compiled. A later genetic analysis used genome-wide SNP genotypes for about 60% of the 666 donors, treating that subset as a discovery cohort. Every repertoire in the discovery cohort had been generated on one and the same sequencing platform. Class I and class II HLA loci were covered by the typing at four-digit resolution. Typing coverage varied by locus: roughly 620-640 donors for A, B, C, DRB1 and DQB1; approximately 500 for DQA1; about 590 for DPA1; around 490 for DPB1. Four to six DR-DQ haplotypes were handled as single units for association and clustering, since linkage in the cohort was strong. On average, around 200,000 unique TCR beta nucleotide sequences were sequenced per donor among several hundred genotyped donors of the cohort, with 15% to 20% of those sequences being non-productive. Overall results and qualifications from the work: Across donors, most TCR sequences were observed very rarely, whereas some public TCRs were present in many individuals. According to a later genetic analysis, donors in an Asian-associated ancestry cluster had fewer N-insertions in productive TCRs than the approximately 700-donor mean. When HLA alleles, especially DR and DQ, strongly co-occurred, attributing TCR associations to individual alleles was difficult. Compared with equally common non-associated chains, HLA-associated TCR beta chains in a later analysis were more clonally expanded and had lower generation probabilities. A further reported finding was that TCR beta sequences accurately predicted the HLA-A and HLA-B alleles for most subjects in the first cohort. Because HLA typing was missing for some donors at each locus, association tests included only the typed subset. A total of roughly 160 TCR beta chains were listed by the study as associated with cytomegalovirus. According to a later analysis, TCR association rates differed among HLA loci, with DRB1 alleles showing the most associated TCRs and HLA-C alleles showing the fewest. The only immune exposure information available for the cohort was CMV serostatus. Because counts were too low, about 15 rarely observed V segments, including chromosome 9 orphons, were left out of the earlier analysis of approximately 580 of the donors. Linkage disequilibrium might explain the correlated functional status among segregating V segments, but an unknown experimental factor could not be ruled out. Only TCR beta chains were sequenced in this cohort, and the absence of alpha or paired-chain data limited detectable features. According to the authors, the approach could potentially be generalized to other disease states and immunological phenotypes. In a later genetic analysis, a missense DCLRE1C variant was associated with V-gene and J-gene trimming of TCR beta chains, and the association was replicated in an independent cohort. A later analysis found that most CMV-associated TCR beta chains appeared HLA-restricted, with HLA associations seemingly driven largely by CMV exposure. Specific HLA alleles were associated with over 15,000 TCR beta sequences at a false discovery rate of 0.05 in a later analysis. The 87-base-pair reads could not distinguish some IMGT-functional V segments, including TRBV6-2 and TRBV6-3, so those segments were excluded. Roughly uniform sequencing depth across donors was assumed in presence/absence analyses, although this assumption may not hold. In vitro tests confirmed that a few of the cytomegalovirus-associated TCR beta chains recognize cytomegalovirus antigens. A cluster of highly shared sequence variants was judged likely to be a technical artifact of the sequencing pipeline. In a later analysis, several top co-occurrence clusters were reported to appear linked to parvovirus B19, influenza, CMV and Epstein-Barr virus. An earlier analysis of some 590 of the donors showed that most TCR beta V segments appeared in productive rearrangements either about 87% or about 30% of the time, which broadly matched IMGT annotations. Cytomegalovirus status was reported to be diagnosed by the classifier with high specificity and sensitivity in both the original and validation cohorts.

The germline V gene (reference sequence) gives CDR1 as MNHEY and CDR2 as SMNVEV. Unmatched junction bases come to 3, with V trimmed by 5 bases and J by 2 bases. From the cysteine through the phenylalanine, the CDR3 covers 13 amino acids. Only the CDR3 part of the read is kept: 39 bases, read in frame from the first base. Library preparation used the immunoSEQ multiplex PCR assay. For the multiplex PCR, a mixture combining 60 forward primers for TCR Vbeta segments and 13 reverse primers for TCR Jbeta segments was used. The CDR3 region of rearranged TCR beta genes was amplified from genomic DNA with a multiplex PCR assay. On the Illumina HiSeq System, the amplified TCR beta libraries were sequenced as 87-base-pair reads. As for the authors' bioinformatics: Across the 640 or so repertoires, a later analysis counted 75 million to 90 million unique TCR beta chains, some 11 million of which were shared by at least two donors. Raw reads were error-corrected and collapsed into unique sequences with a nearest-neighbor algorithm that merged closely related sequences to remove PCR and sequencing errors. V, D and J gene segments were assigned by aligning CDR3 sequences to IMGT reference sequences. For a sequence to be retained, a match of at least six nucleotides to both a V gene segment and a J gene segment was required. Rearrangements were called productive when the CDR3 lacked stop codons and stayed in frame with V and J; all others were non-productive. Following IMGT convention, CDR3 was defined as the stretch from the second conserved V-encoded cysteine to the conserved J-encoded phenylalanine. Sequences without an unambiguous match to a single V gene segment were excluded from the earlier analysis of approximately 600 of the donors. An earlier analysis of 587 of the donors classified V segments as functional when productive rearrangements were above 56.7% and as segregating when the standard deviation between donors was above 5%. To diagnose cytomegalovirus status from the catalog of TCR beta chain sequences, a statistical classification framework was built. A later analysis assigned V and J genes by comparing TCR nucleotide sequences with IMGT/GENE-DB human TR gene sequences. In a later analysis, CDR3 sequences and most-parsimonious VDJ recombination scenarios were assigned using the TCRdist pipeline. In a later analysis, each TCR beta chain was defined by its CDR3 amino acid sequence together with its V-gene family, and reads without a unique V-gene family were excluded. As a way to deal with suspected cross-contamination and a sequencing artifact, a later analysis dropped nearly 600 nucleotide sequences that were highly shared and had low generation probability. In a later analysis, a clonal expansion index for each public chain was calculated from normalized within-repertoire ranks of inferred template counts. In a later analysis, generation probabilities were computed with a VDJ recombination model fitted to out-of-frame rearrangements, and the resulting probabilities were checked against IGoR. In a later analysis, TCR-TCR, TCR-HLA and TCR-CMV co-occurrence was scored with hypergeometric tests, and a repertoire-size bias correction was applied to TCR pairs. In a later analysis, false discovery rates were estimated by permuting HLA or CMV assignments 20 times. In a later analysis, co-occurring TCRs were grouped using DBSCAN, and TCRdist sequence similarity was added for clustering within HLA-allele-positive subsets. Repertoires with fewer than 30,000 or more than 120,000 public chains were left out of co-occurrence clustering, as were about 5 repertoires with anomalous nucleotide sharing. TCRdb's version of the immuneACCESS table is confined to in-frame rearrangements and falls short of the full clone set. An unresolved V gene accounts for under half of the shortfall where checked; the remainder is of unknown origin. V and J calls and clone size are given by that table; D and trimming were obtained from the DNA. The sample table shows 100,000 or so clones, and roughly four fifths are seen once. Jointly, the top ten make up over 9% of the sample.

The cohort consisted of hundreds of healthy bone marrow donors. Cohort members were all nominally healthy when sampled, although unrecorded immune exposures were likely present. CMV serostatus was recorded as positive for 289 and negative for about 50% of the roughly 670 cohort members, whereas no CMV serostatus was recorded for the donor in question. A peripheral blood sample was collected from each donor, and TCR beta sequencing was performed on peripheral blood mononuclear cells. The Qiagen DNeasy Blood Extraction Kit was used to extract genomic DNA from the blood cell samples. About this clone itself: It has no known antigen specificity. Nothing much larger sits one base from this clone, and base qualities are not available. Within the sample, other DNA sequences also encode this same CDR3.

The sample consisted of PBMCs. The chain is made from TRBV27 and TRBJ2-7; 7 bases in the middle match TRBD2. This clonotype was sampled from a human donor in good health. The sequenced DNA is TGTGCCAGCAGTCCTGGACTAGCCTACGAGCAGTACTTC. Translated, it reads CASSPGLAYEQYF.